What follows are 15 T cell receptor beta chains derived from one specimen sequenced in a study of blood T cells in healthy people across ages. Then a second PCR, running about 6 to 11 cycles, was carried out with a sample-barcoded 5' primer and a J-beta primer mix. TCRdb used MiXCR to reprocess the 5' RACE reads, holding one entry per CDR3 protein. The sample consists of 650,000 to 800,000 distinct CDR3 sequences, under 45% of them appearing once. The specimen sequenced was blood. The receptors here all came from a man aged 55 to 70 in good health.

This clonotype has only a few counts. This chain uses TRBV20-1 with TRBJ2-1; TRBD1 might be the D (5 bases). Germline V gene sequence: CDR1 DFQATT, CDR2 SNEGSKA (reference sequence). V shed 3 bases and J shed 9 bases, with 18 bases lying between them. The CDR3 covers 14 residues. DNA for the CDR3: TGCAGTGCTAGTGTGGCGCCTGGGGCCAGTGAGCAGTTCTTC. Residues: CSASVAPGASEQFF.

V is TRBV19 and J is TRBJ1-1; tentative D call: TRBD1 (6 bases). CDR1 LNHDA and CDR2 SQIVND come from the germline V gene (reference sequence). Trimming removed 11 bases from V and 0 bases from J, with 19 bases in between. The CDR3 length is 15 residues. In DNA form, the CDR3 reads TGTGCCGCCAGAAAGCAGGGGACCATGAACACTGAAGCTTTCTTT. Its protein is CAARKQGTMNTEAFF.

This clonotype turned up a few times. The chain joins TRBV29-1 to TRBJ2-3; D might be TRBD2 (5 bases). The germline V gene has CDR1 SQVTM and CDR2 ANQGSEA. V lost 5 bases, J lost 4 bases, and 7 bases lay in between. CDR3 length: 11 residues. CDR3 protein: CSVPEADTQYF. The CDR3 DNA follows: TGCAGCGTTCCGGAGGCAGATACGCAGTATTTT.

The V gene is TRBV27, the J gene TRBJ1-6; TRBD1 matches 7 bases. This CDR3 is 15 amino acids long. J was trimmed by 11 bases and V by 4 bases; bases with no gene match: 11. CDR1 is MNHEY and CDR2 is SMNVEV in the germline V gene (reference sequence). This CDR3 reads CASSSGQVIGPPLHF. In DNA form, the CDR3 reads TGTGCCAGCAGTTCCGGACAGGTTATTGGTCCACCCCTCCACTTT.

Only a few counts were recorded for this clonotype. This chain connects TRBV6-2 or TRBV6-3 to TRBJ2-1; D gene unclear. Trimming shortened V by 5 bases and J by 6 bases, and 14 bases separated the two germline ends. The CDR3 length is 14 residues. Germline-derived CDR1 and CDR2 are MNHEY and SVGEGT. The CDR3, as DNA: TGTGCCAGCAGTCTACTTCACCCTACCAATGAGCAGTTCTTC. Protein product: CASSLLHPTNEQFF.

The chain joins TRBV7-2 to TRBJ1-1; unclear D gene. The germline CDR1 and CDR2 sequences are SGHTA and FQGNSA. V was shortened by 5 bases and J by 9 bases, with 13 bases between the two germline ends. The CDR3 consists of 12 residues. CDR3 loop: CASSPGLSQAFF. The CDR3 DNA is TGTGCCAGCAGCCCCGGGTTGTCTCAAGCTTTCTTT.

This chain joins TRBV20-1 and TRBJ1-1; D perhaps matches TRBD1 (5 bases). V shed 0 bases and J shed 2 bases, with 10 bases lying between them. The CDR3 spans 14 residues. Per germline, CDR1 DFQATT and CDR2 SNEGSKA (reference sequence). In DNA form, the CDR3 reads TGCAGTGCTAGAGACGGACATTCTAACACTGAAGCTTTCTTT. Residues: CSARDGHSNTEAFF.

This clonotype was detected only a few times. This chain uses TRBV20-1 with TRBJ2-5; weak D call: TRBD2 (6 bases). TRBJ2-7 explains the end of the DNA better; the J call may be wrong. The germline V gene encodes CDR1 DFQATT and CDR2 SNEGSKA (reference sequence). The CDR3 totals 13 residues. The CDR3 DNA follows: TGCAGTGCTAGAGAGGTTGGGGGGTACGAGCAGTACTTC. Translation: CSAREVGGYEQYF.

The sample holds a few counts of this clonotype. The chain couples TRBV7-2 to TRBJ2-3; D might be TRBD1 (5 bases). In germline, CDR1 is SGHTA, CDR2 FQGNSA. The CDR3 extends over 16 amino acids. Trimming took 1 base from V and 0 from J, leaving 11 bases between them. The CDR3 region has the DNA TGTGCCAGCAGCTTAGTTGGACAAACTAGCACAGATACGCAGTATTTT. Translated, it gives CASSLVGQTSTDTQYF. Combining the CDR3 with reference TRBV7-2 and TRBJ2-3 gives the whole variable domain GAGVSQSPSNKVTEKGKDVELRCDPISGHTALYWYRQSLGQGLEFLIYFQGNSAPDKSGLPSDRFSAERTGGSVSTLTIQRTQQEDSAVYLCASSLVGQTSTDTQYFGPGTRLTVL.

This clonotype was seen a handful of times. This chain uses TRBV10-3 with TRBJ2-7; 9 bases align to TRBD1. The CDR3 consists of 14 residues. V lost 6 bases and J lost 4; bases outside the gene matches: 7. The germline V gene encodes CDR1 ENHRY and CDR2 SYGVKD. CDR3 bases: TGTGCCATCAGGGTGGGACAGGGAGAGTACGAGCAGTACTTC. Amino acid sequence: CAIRVGQGEYEQYF.

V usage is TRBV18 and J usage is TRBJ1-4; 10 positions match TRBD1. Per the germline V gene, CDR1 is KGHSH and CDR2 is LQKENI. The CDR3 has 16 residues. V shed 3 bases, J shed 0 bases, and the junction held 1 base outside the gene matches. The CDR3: CASSPDRGSTNEKLFF. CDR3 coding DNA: TGTGCCAGCTCACCGGACAGGGGGTCAACTAATGAAAAACTGTTTTTT.

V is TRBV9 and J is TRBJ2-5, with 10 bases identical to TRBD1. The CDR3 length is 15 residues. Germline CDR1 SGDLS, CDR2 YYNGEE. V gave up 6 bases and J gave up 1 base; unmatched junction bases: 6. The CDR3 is CASKPGQGIQETQYF. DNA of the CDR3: TGTGCCAGCAAACCGGGACAGGGGATCCAAGAGACCCAGTACTTC.

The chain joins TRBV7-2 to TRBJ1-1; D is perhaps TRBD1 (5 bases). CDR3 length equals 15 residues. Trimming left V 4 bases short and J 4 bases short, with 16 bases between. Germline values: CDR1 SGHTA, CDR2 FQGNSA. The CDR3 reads CASSSRAVGGTEAFF. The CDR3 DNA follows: TGTGCCAGCAGCTCCCGCGCGGTGGGGGGCACTGAAGCTTTCTTT.

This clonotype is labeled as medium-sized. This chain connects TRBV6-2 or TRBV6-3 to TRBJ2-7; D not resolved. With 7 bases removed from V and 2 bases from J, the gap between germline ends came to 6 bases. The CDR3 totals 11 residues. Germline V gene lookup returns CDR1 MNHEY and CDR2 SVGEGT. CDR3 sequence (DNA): TGTGCCAGCAAGGATCCCTACGAGCAGTACTTC. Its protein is CASKDPYEQYF.

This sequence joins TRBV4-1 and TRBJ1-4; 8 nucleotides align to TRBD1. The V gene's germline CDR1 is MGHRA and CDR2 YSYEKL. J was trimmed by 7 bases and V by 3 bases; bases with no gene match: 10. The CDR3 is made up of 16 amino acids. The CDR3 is CASSQEWTGRGEKLFF. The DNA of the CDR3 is TGCGCCAGCAGCCAGGAGTGGACAGGGCGGGGTGAAAAACTGTTTTTT.